This TCR beta chain was captured in a study of patients and donors after allogeneic stem cell transplantation. In TCRdb, the RT-PCR reads were re-called with MiXCR into one record per CDR3 protein. The data contain 50,000 to 60,000 distinct CDR3 sequences, roughly 13% of them singletons. This clonotype has a handful of counts. Germline V gene lookup returns CDR1 MNHEY and CDR2 SVGAGI. CDR3 length: 18 amino acids. Germline trimming cut 2 bases from V and 8 bases from J; bases unmatched to any gene: 15. The TCR sequence derives from a human donor who was either an allogeneic HSCT recipient or a stem cell or donor lymphocyte infusion donor (not recorded which). It is not recorded whose cells these are; they may come from a transplant donor. The V call is TRBV6-5, the J call TRBJ1-6; 7 nucleotides agree with TRBD1. Sequenced sample: blood, either unsorted or a sorted T cell fraction (not recorded which). The CDR3 loop is CASSYQLRTGPLDSPLHF. The DNA of the CDR3 is TGTGCCAGCAGTTACCAGTTACGGACAGGACCTCTGGATTCACCCCTCCACTTT.